The clone carrying this T cell receptor beta chain showed up just a few times. The data derive from a study of blood T cell repertoires in COVID-19. Germline CDR1 reads SNHLY; CDR2 reads FYNNEI. This CDR3 has 14 amino acids. With 2 bases removed from V and 4 bases from J, the gap between germline ends came to 11 bases. Clones were read by immunoSEQ multiplex PCR, and TCRdb kept only the in-frame ones, dropping some. This table has hundreds of thousands of clones, more than 70% appearing once. The genes are TRBV2 and TRBJ1-2; no definite D call. Sequenced sample: PBMCs or T cells enriched from blood (not recorded which). This clonotype was obtained from a man between 40 and 49 years old in a cohort exposed to, infected with or recovered from COVID-19 (not recorded which). The CDR3 loop is CASSEWANSYGYTF. CDR3 nucleotides: TGTGCCAGCAGTGAATGGGCCAACTCCTATGGCTACACCTTC.